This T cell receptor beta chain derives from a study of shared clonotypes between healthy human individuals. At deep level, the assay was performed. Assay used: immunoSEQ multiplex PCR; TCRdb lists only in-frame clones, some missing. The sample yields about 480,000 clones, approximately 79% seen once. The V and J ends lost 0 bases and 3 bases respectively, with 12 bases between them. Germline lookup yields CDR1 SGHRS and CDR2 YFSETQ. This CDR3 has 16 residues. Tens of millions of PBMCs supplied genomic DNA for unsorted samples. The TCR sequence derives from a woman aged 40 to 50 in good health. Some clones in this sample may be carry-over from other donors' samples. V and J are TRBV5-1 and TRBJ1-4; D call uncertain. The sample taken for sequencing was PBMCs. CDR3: CASSLVLGRANEKLFF. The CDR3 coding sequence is TGCGCCAGCAGCTTGGTTTTGGGTCGGGCTAATGAAAAACTGTTTTTT.